This T cell receptor beta chain derives from a study of T cell responses to AZD1222 COVID-19 vaccine. With 4 bases clipped from V and 3 bases from J, the junction kept 9 bases outside the gene matches. CDR1 is SGHKS, CDR2 YYEKEE, per germline (reference sequence). There are 16 residues in the CDR3. Study results and limitations: Clonal diversity may have been underestimated in mostly white British donors.

Assay: immunoSEQ multiplex PCR; the TCRdb copy retains only in-frame clones and omits some. The repertoire holds 110,000 to 150,000 clones, with around 90% as singletons. About this clone: Its target is unknown.

The rearrangement joins TRBV5-5 to TRBJ1-4; TRBD1 agrees at 7 bases. The sample consisted of peripheral blood, taken on day 0 of AZD1222 vaccination. This TCR was recovered from an adult in good health. The CDR3 sequence is CASSAEDTGANEKLFF. CDR3 bases: TGTGCCAGCAGCGCGGAAGACACAGGGGCTAATGAAAAACTGTTTTTT.